The T cell receptor (beta chain) described here comes from a study of blood T cell repertoires in COVID-19. Study details: From T cells, B-cell-depleted T cells, or PBMCs came the material, which was cDNA or gDNA.

Unmatched junction bases numbered 8, after V lost 5 bases and J lost 0 bases. The CDR3 consists of 16 residues. The germline gives CDR1 SGHDT, CDR2 YYEEEE. The repertoire was sequenced with immunoSEQ multiplex PCR; TCRdb's copy has only in-frame clones and lacks some. The data contain tens of thousands of clones, roughly nine tenths of them seen just once; the ten biggest clones take up over 0.95%. This chain connects TRBV5-6 to TRBJ1-1; TRBD1 agrees at 9 bases. The TCR was taken from a man in his 60s with acute or convalescent COVID-19. The sample taken for sequencing was peripheral blood. CDR3 DNA sequence: TGTGCCAGCAGTCCGGTTGACAGGGGGATGAACACTGAAGCTTTCTTT. Residues: CASSPVDRGMNTEAFF.